This entry is about one T cell receptor beta chain. J was trimmed by 5 bases and V by 0 bases; bases with no gene match: 3. The germline V gene has CDR1 SGHRS and CDR2 YFSETQ. The CDR3 is made up of 14 amino acids. The data belong to a study of blood T cell repertoires in COVID-19. Overall study context: Sources were T cells, B-cell-depleted T cells, or PBMCs; the material itself was cDNA or gDNA.

In terms of age and location, participants ranged from roughly 18 to 89 years and lived in under 30 US areas. The repertoire was sequenced with immunoSEQ multiplex PCR; TCRdb's copy has only in-frame clones and lacks some. Among about 260,000 clones listed, 70% to 90% were seen once. The sequence was collected from a woman aged 25 to 39 with acute COVID-19. The sample comprised PBMCs or T cells enriched from blood (not recorded which). The chain links TRBV5-1 to TRBJ2-3; TRBD2 matches at 7 bases. CDR3: CASSLGIAGDTQYF. The CDR3, as DNA: TGCGCCAGCAGCTTGGGAATAGCGGGAGATACGCAGTATTTT.